The clone carrying this T cell receptor (beta chain) was observed at least ten times. Other nucleotide sequences from this sample produce the same CDR3. The data were obtained in a study of blood T cell repertoires in COVID-19. Between the trimmed V and J ends, which lost 3 bases and 3 bases, there was a span of 10 bases. CDR1 is MDHEN, CDR2 SYDVKM, per germline. The CDR3 extends over 14 amino acids. Method: immunoSEQ multiplex PCR; TCRdb's copy keeps in-frame clones and lacks some. The sample includes 200,000 to 250,000 clones, around 81% of them seen just once. The TCR comes from a woman in her 70s with acute or convalescent COVID-19. V and J are TRBV28 and TRBJ2-3; D remains ambiguous. Source material: peripheral blood. The CDR3 DNA follows: TGTGCCAGCAGTTTTCTTTCAGGTACAGATACGCAGTATTTT. As protein: CASSFLSGTDTQYF.